This entry lists 20 T cell receptor beta chains sequenced from one sample in a study of T cells in pancreatic ductal adenocarcinoma. The table came from immunoSEQ multiplex PCR; TCRdb's copy has only in-frame clones and leaves some out. The table includes some 10,000 clones, roughly 90% detected once. The selected patients with pancreatic ductal adenocarcinoma had surgery but no neoadjuvant therapy. The sequencing sample was made of PBMCs. Receptor source: a human donor with pancreatic ductal adenocarcinoma.

The rearrangement uses TRBV28 and TRBJ1-5; D possibly corresponds to TRBD1 (5 bases). This CDR3 spans 15 amino acids. Trimming stripped 7 bases from V and 5 bases from J, with 18 bases between. Germline V CDR1 and CDR2: MDHEN, SYDVKM. The CDR3 DNA reads as TGTGCCAGCACCCTTTTCAGGGAGGTCGATCAGCCCCAGCATTTT. Its translation: CASTLFREVDQPQHF.

This clone appeared a few times. The J gene is TRBJ1-5, the V gene TRBV30; no reliable D call. The germline V gene encodes CDR1 GTSNPN and CDR2 SVGIG (reference sequence). The CDR3 covers 14 residues. Trimming removed 5 bases at V and 4 bases at J, with 15 bases between. CDR3 in amino acids: CAWAGPALNQPQHF. In DNA form, the CDR3 reads TGTGCCTGGGCTGGGCCCGCTCTTAATCAGCCCCAGCATTTT.

This chain uses TRBV2 with TRBJ1-2, with a tentative D call TRBD1 (5 bases). Looked up from germline, CDR1 is SNHLY and CDR2 is FYNNEI. V lost 4 bases to trimming and J lost 3 bases, with 9 bases between them. CDR3 size: 13 residues. The CDR3 nucleotides read TGTGCCAGCAGTGGGGGGGGGTACTATGGCTACACCTTC. It specifies CASSGGGYYGYTF.

This clone has a handful of counts. This rearrangement joins TRBV7-2 to TRBJ1-5; D call uncertain. Trimming cost V 6 bases and J 4 bases, with 10 bases left between them. CDR3 length equals 13 residues. From germline, CDR1 is SGHTA and CDR2 FQGNSA. CDR3 region: CASSITENQPQHF. The CDR3 bases are TGTGCCAGCAGTATCACAGAGAATCAGCCCCAGCATTTT.

This clone was picked up one time. Other nucleotide sequences in the sample specify the same CDR3. The chain joins TRBV6-5 to TRBJ2-7; 10 bases are shared with TRBD1. J lost 10 bases, V lost 3 bases, and 9 bases had no gene match. Looked up from germline, CDR1 is MNHEY and CDR2 is SVGAGI. This CDR3 is 14 amino acids long. The CDR3 loop reads CASSYRQGAPEQYF. The CDR3, as DNA: TGTGCCAGCAGTTATCGACAGGGGGCCCCCGAACAGTACTTC.

The rearrangement joins TRBV7-2 to TRBJ2-3; the D is unclear. CDR3 length: 16 residues. The V end lost 2 bases, the J end lost 4 bases, and 16 bases lay between the germline ends. From germline, CDR1 is SGHTA and CDR2 FQGNSA. In DNA form, the CDR3 reads TGTGCCAGCAGCTTATATCCGAGTCGGTCCGCAGATACGCAGTATTTT. This codes for CASSLYPSRSADTQYF.

A single count supports this clone. This sequence joins TRBV6-5 and TRBJ1-1, with D unclear. Trimming took off 6 bases at V and 0 bases at J, with 14 bases between the two ends. There are 15 residues in the CDR3. Germline CDR1 and CDR2: MNHEY and SVGAGI. The CDR3 DNA is TGTGCCAGCAGGACTACTGATAGACTGAACACTGAAGCTTTCTTT. Its translation is CASRTTDRLNTEAFF.

This chain uses TRBV29-1 with TRBJ2-1, with 9 bases identical to TRBD2. The ends lost 4 bases at V and 4 bases at J; junction bases unmatched: 17. Looked up from germline, CDR1 is SQVTM and CDR2 is ANQGSEA. The length of the CDR3 is 18 residues. Here the CDR3 reads CSVAEFSGSPPGYNEQFF. For the CDR3, the DNA is TGCAGCGTTGCCGAATTTAGCGGGAGTCCCCCGGGGTACAATGAGCAGTTCTTC.

The CDR3 coding sequence is TGCAGCGTTGATGGGGGGAAGAACACTGAAGCTTTCTTT. This sequence encodes CSVDGGKNTEAFF. The chain links TRBV29-1 to TRBJ1-1, with D maybe TRBD1 (5 bases). The ends were cut back, 3 bases at V and 1 base at J, with 9 bases in the middle. CDR1 SQVTM and CDR2 ANQGSEA come from the germline V gene. CDR3 size: 13 residues.

V is TRBV5-6 and J is TRBJ2-1; 10 positions match TRBD2. The trim removed 1 base at V and 0 bases at J, leaving 4 bases unmatched. This CDR3 contains 17 residues. Per the germline V gene, CDR1 is SGHDT and CDR2 is YYEEEE. The CDR3 here is CASSLRASGGSYNEQFF. The CDR3 coding sequence is TGTGCCAGCAGCTTGCGGGCTAGCGGGGGCTCCTACAATGAGCAGTTCTTC.

This sequence joins TRBV7-8 and TRBJ2-1; tentative D call: TRBD2 (6 bases). The CDR3 totals 14 residues. Germline V gene lookup returns CDR1 SGHVS and CDR2 FQNEAQ. The V gene lost 0 bases and the J gene lost 6 bases, with 9 bases spanning the gap. The CDR3 sequence: CASSLASEGNEQFF. The CDR3 DNA sequence: TGTGCCAGCAGCTTAGCGTCGGAGGGCAATGAGCAGTTCTTC.

This clone was recorded a few times. The rearrangement joins TRBV4-2 to TRBJ1-5, with a possible D match to TRBD1 (6 bases). Germline CDR1 and CDR2: LGHNA and YNFKEQ. The CDR3 runs to 14 residues. Between the trimmed V and J ends, which lost 0 bases and 7 bases, there was a span of 10 bases. CDR3 in amino acids: CASSQDTGLQPQHF. DNA for the CDR3: TGTGCCAGCAGCCAAGATACAGGGTTACAGCCCCAGCATTTT.

The chain uses TRBV7-2 and TRBJ2-2, with 10 bases lining up with TRBD2. This CDR3 region has 14 residues. The germline V gene encodes CDR1 SGHTA and CDR2 FQGNSA. V lost 4 bases to trimming and J lost 9 bases; unmatched junction nucleotides: 5. The CDR3 is CASSSGLAVRELFF. The CDR3 DNA reads as TGTGCCAGCAGCTCCGGACTAGCGGTTAGGGAGCTGTTTTTT.

The chain has TRBV5-1 and TRBJ1-1; no clear D. The CDR3 consists of 16 residues. V was shortened by 4 bases and J by 3 bases, with 19 bases between the two germline ends. The germline gives CDR1 SGHRS, CDR2 YFSETQ. The chain's CDR3 is CASSRRGVLRDTEAFF. DNA of the CDR3: TGCGCCAGCAGCCGCCGCGGGGTCCTTAGGGACACTGAAGCTTTCTTT.

The V gene is TRBV5-5, the J gene TRBJ2-7, with TRBD2 matching over 11 bases. CDR1 and CDR2 from the germline V gene are SGHKS and YYEKEE (reference sequence). With 4 bases clipped from V and 2 bases from J, the junction kept 2 bases outside the gene matches. The CDR3 is made up of 14 amino acids. The DNA of the CDR3 is TGTGCCAGCAGCCCTAGCGGGAGGCCCTACGAGCAGTACTTC. This codes for CASSPSGRPYEQYF.

V is TRBV6-1 and J is TRBJ2-7, with 7 bases identical to TRBD1. The CDR3 extends over 14 amino acids. The germline gives CDR1 MNHNS, CDR2 SASEGT. V shed 7 bases, J shed 9 bases, and the junction held 15 bases outside the gene matches. The CDR3 DNA reads as TGTGCCAGCACCCGGGACAGTAGCCCTGAAAGGCAGTACTTC. This sequence encodes CASTRDSSPERQYF.

The chain combines TRBV29-1 with TRBJ2-1, with D possibly TRBD1 on 5 matching bases. Per germline, CDR1 SQVTM and CDR2 ANQGSEA. The V end was cut by 0 bases, the J end by 7 bases, with 19 bases between. The CDR3 length is 16 residues. CDR3 in amino acids: CSVEEERGAVGNEQFF. The CDR3 DNA reads as TGCAGCGTTGAAGAGGAAAGGGGCGCGGTAGGAAATGAGCAGTTCTTC.

The rearrangement joins TRBV6-5 to TRBJ2-5; 8 bases fit TRBD1. This CDR3 contains 15 residues. The germline V gene encodes CDR1 MNHEY and CDR2 SVGAGI. The junction had 11 bases not matched to a gene; V was cut back by 6 bases and J by 5 bases. For the CDR3, the DNA is TGTGCCAGCAGCGACGGACAGGGAAGAAAGGAGACCCAGTACTTC. This encodes CASSDGQGRKETQYF.

The CDR3 sequence is CASRWTGTRMNTEAFF. The DNA for the CDR3 is TGCGCCAGCAGGTGGACAGGGACCCGCATGAACACTGAAGCTTTCTTT. The chain carries TRBV5-1 and TRBJ1-1, with 8 bases lining up with TRBD1. V lost 5 bases and J lost 0; bases outside the gene matches: 9. The germline gives CDR1 SGHRS, CDR2 YFSETQ. The CDR3 runs to 16 residues.

The J gene is TRBJ2-1, the V gene TRBV2; D perhaps matches TRBD2 (5 bases). This CDR3 contains 15 residues. CDR1 is SNHLY, CDR2 FYNNEI, per germline. V was shortened by 3 bases and J by 9 bases, with 18 bases between the two germline ends. DNA for the CDR3: TGTGCCAGCAGTGAGTCGGACTCTCGGGTAACTGAGCAGTTCTTC. Translated, it gives CASSESDSRVTEQFF.